This T cell receptor beta chain appears in the sequencing data of a study of type 1 and type 2 diabetes patients. Diabetic patients met standard criteria for type 1 or type 2 diabetes. CDR1 SGHTA and CDR2 FQGTGA come from the germline V gene. There are 14 residues in the CDR3. V was shortened by 6 bases and J by 3 bases, with 12 bases between the two germline ends. Genomic DNA was the PCR template. Amplification of the beta chain CDR3 used 30 forward and 13 reverse multiplex primers. MiXCR, run by TCRdb on the multiplex PCR reads, gives a single entry per CDR3 protein. The table lists about 250,000 distinct CDR3 sequences, roughly 50% of them singletons. This clonotype has only one observation.

The material sequenced was peripheral blood mononuclear cells (PBMCs). This receptor was identified in a man aged 18 to 30 with type 2 diabetes. The chain couples TRBV7-3 to TRBJ1-5; D not certain. The CDR3 is CASSDFHVNQPQHF. CDR3 nucleotides: TGTGCCAGCAGTGACTTTCATGTCAATCAGCCCCAGCATTTT.